Listed here are 27 T cell receptor beta chains from one sample, sequenced in a study of cytomegalovirus exposure and HLA in healthy donors. Clones were sequenced by immunoSEQ multiplex PCR, and TCRdb holds only the in-frame ones, with some missing. The profile covers around 400,000 clones, with roughly 89% appearing a single time and over 0.75% taken by the ten largest. The sequencing sample was made of PBMCs. The receptor set was obtained from a woman under 30 in good health and CMV-seronegative.

The J gene is TRBJ2-2, the V gene TRBV28; D gene unclear. Germline CDR1 and CDR2: MDHEN and SYDVKM. The CDR3 has 14 residues. With 2 bases removed from V and 1 base from J, the gap between germline ends came to 5 bases. This CDR3 is CASSLHGNTGELFF. The CDR3 nucleotides are TGTGCCAGCAGTTTACACGGGAACACCGGGGAGCTGTTTTTT.

The chain uses TRBV6-6 and TRBJ1-5; perhaps TRBD1 as D (5 bases). V lost 6 bases, J lost 3 bases, and 12 bases lay in between. The CDR3 is made up of 14 amino acids. Germline CDR1 MNHNY, CDR2 SVGAGI (reference sequence). CDR3 sequence: CASSTGGNNQPQHF. DNA of the CDR3: TGTGCCAGCAGCACCGGGGGTAACAATCAGCCCCAGCATTTT.

This clone has more than one count but fewer than ten. V gene TRBV30 combines with J gene TRBJ1-1, with 7 bases fitting TRBD1. The CDR3 extends over 13 amino acids. Losses at the gene ends were 3 bases for V and 4 bases for J; bases not matched to a gene: 5. Germline loops: CDR1 GTSNPN, CDR2 SVGIG (reference sequence). CDR3 in amino acids: CAWRDQGVTEAFF. The CDR3 region has the DNA TGTGCCTGGAGAGACCAGGGGGTCACTGAAGCTTTCTTT.

In DNA, the CDR3 is TGTGCCAGCAGTGCGAGCGTCAATGAGCAGTTCTTC. The encoded protein is CASSASVNEQFF. The chain couples TRBV28 to TRBJ2-1; D unresolved. CDR3 length equals 12 residues. Germline V gene lookup returns CDR1 MDHEN and CDR2 SYDVKM. V lost 5 bases, J lost 6 bases, and 8 bases lay in between.

The chain couples TRBV7-7 to TRBJ2-5; unclear D gene. Germline assignment: CDR1 SSHAT and CDR2 FNYEAQ (reference sequence). Trimming removed 0 bases at V and 5 bases at J, with 10 bases between. The CDR3 spans 14 residues. CDR3 residues: CASSLAPSLETQYF. For the CDR3, the DNA is TGTGCCAGCAGCTTAGCACCAAGCTTGGAGACCCAGTACTTC.

The chain uses TRBV19 and TRBJ2-7; TRBD1 aligns across 8 bases. V lost 5 bases and J lost 0; bases outside the gene matches: 6. Germline CDR1 is LNHDA and CDR2 is SQIVND (reference sequence). The CDR3 is 15 amino acids. As DNA, the CDR3 is TGTGCCAGTAGTGAGGGACAGGCCTTCTCCTACGAGCAGTACTTC. This translates into CASSEGQAFSYEQYF.

The rearrangement uses TRBV7-9 and TRBJ2-1, with 8 bases fitting TRBD2. There are 15 residues in the CDR3. CDR1 is SEHNR and CDR2 is FQNEAQ in the germline V gene (reference sequence). V trimming: 5 bases; J trimming: 4 bases; junction bases outside the gene matches: 7. CDR3 nucleotides: TGTGCCAGCAGCCCAGTAGCGGGAAGTTACAATGAGCAGTTCTTC. This sequence encodes CASSPVAGSYNEQFF.

The chain couples TRBV18 to TRBJ1-1; possible D gene TRBD1, 5 bases. V lost 3 bases and J 6 bases, leaving 23 bases between the germline ends. Germline V gene data show CDR1 as KGHSH and CDR2 as LQKENI. The CDR3 extends over 17 amino acids. The CDR3 here is CASSPQSSAGFKAEAFF. The CDR3 DNA is TGTGCCAGCTCACCCCAAAGCTCGGCAGGGTTCAAGGCTGAAGCTTTCTTT. The complete variable domain, with remaining parts taken from reference TRBV18 and TRBJ1-1, reads NAGVMQNPRHLVRRRGQEARLRCSPMKGHSHVYWYRQLPEEGLKFMVYLQKENIIDESGMPKERFSAEFPKEGPSILRIQQVVRGDSAAYFCASSPQSSAGFKAEAFFGQGTRLTVV.

This clone has only one observation. This sequence joins TRBV6-5 and TRBJ2-7; 8 bases are shared with TRBD2. V shed 3 bases and J 4 bases; nucleotides not matched to a gene: 8. The CDR3 runs 15 residues. CDR1 and CDR2 (germline): MNHEY, SVGAGI. The CDR3 DNA reads TGTGCCAGCAGTTATGGGGGGAGCGGGGGTTACGAGCAGTACTTC. This codes for CASSYGGSGGYEQYF.

This clone was observed a handful of times. The rearrangement joins TRBV2 to TRBJ1-5; D is unresolved. The germline CDR1 and CDR2 sequences are SNHLY and FYNNEI. The V and J ends lost 4 bases and 3 bases respectively, with 7 bases between them. The CDR3 spans 13 residues. The CDR3 DNA sequence: TGTGCCAGCAGTGGGAGTTACAATCAGCCCCAGCATTTT. Translation: CASSGSYNQPQHF. The full variable domain, rest sourced from reference TRBV2 and TRBJ1-5, is EPEVTQTPSHQVTQMGQEVILRCVPISNHLYFYWYRQILGQKVEFLVSFYNNEISEKSEIFDDQFSVERPDGSNFTLKIRSTKLEDSAMYFCASSGSYNQPQHFGDGTRLSIL.

The chain combines TRBV2 with TRBJ2-5; 8 bases align to TRBD1. The CDR3 contains 14 residues. Germline V gives CDR1 SNHLY, CDR2 FYNNEI. V shed 6 bases, J shed 10 bases, and the junction held 13 bases outside the gene matches. The CDR3 region has the DNA TGTGCCAGCAGGTCTACCCAGGGGGCCGGGGACCAGTACTTC. Its protein is CASRSTQGAGDQYF.

This clone was detected only a few times. The chain uses TRBV28 and TRBJ2-3; maybe TRBD2 (6 bases). This CDR3 is built from 14 residues. Trimming stripped 6 bases from V and 2 bases from J, with 12 bases between. Germline loops: CDR1 MDHEN, CDR2 SYDVKM. The DNA for the CDR3 is TGTGCCAGCAGCCCCGGAGGGCCCACAGATACGCAGTATTTT. Its protein is CASSPGGPTDTQYF.

The chain links TRBV7-9 to TRBJ1-4; 7 nucleotides agree with TRBD1. This CDR3 comprises 15 residues. Per the germline V gene, CDR1 is SEHNR and CDR2 is FQNEAQ (reference sequence). The V and J ends lost 4 bases and 8 bases, in that order; junction bases with no gene match: 10. The CDR3 region is CASSSDPTGAEKLFF. CDR3 nucleotide sequence: TGTGCCAGCAGCTCAGATCCCACAGGGGCGGAAAAACTGTTTTTT.

The chain employs TRBV6-1 and TRBJ2-1; 7 bases line up with TRBD1. The germline CDR1 and CDR2 sequences are MNHNS and SASEGT. The CDR3 covers 15 residues. V shed 5 bases and J 2 bases; nucleotides not matched to a gene: 6. CDR3 sequence (DNA): TGTGCCAGCAGTAGACAGGGTTTCACCTACAATGAGCAGTTCTTC. This gives the protein CASSRQGFTYNEQFF.

The chain carries TRBV5-1 and TRBJ2-7; D possibly corresponds to TRBD1 (6 bases). Between the trimmed V and J ends, which lost 9 bases and 3 bases, there was a span of 22 bases. CDR1 and CDR2 (germline): SGHRS, YFSETQ. The CDR3 is 15 amino acids. CDR3: CATPTGSVVSYEQYF. Here the CDR3 DNA reads TGCGCCACCCCTACAGGGTCAGTGGTCAGCTACGAGCAGTACTTC.

The chain carries TRBV27 and TRBJ2-1; 8 nucleotides align to TRBD2. Germline V gives CDR1 MNHEY, CDR2 SMNVEV (reference sequence). J was trimmed by 6 bases and V by 3 bases; bases with no gene match: 10. The CDR3 is 16 amino acids. This CDR3 is CASSFLGREGLNEQFF. The CDR3 nucleotides are TGTGCCAGCAGTTTCCTCGGGAGGGAGGGCCTCAATGAGCAGTTCTTC.

This chain connects TRBV5-1 to TRBJ2-1, with 8 bases lining up with TRBD2. The CDR3 extends over 14 amino acids. CDR1 is SGHRS, CDR2 YFSETQ, per germline. The trim removed 1 base at V and 6 bases at J, leaving 3 bases unmatched. CDR3 bases: TGCGCCAGCAGCTTGACGGGAGGGCGCAATGAGCAGTTCTTC. Residues: CASSLTGGRNEQFF.

V gene TRBV7-3 combines with J gene TRBJ2-1; 11 nucleotides agree with TRBD2. The V gene end was trimmed by 5 bases and the J gene end by 5 bases; junction bases not matched to a gene: 8. The CDR3 consists of 16 residues. Germline V gives CDR1 SGHTA, CDR2 FQGTGA. CDR3: CASSQLTSGNHNEQFF. The CDR3 nucleotides read TGTGCCAGCAGCCAATTGACTAGCGGGAACCACAATGAGCAGTTCTTC.

J is TRBJ2-1 and V is TRBV27, with 11 bases matching TRBD2. This CDR3 has 17 amino acids. Germline CDR1 and CDR2: MNHEY and SMNVEV (reference sequence). The V segment lost 5 bases and the J segment 0 bases; nucleotides outside the gene matches: 6. The CDR3 sequence: CASSITSGSISYNEQFF. In DNA, the CDR3 is TGTGCCAGCAGTATAACTAGCGGGAGCATCTCCTACAATGAGCAGTTCTTC.

The chain combines TRBV20-1 with TRBJ2-7; D call uncertain. CDR1 DFQATT and CDR2 SNEGSKA come from the germline V gene (reference sequence). This CDR3 spans 11 amino acids. V was trimmed by 3 bases and J by 6 bases, leaving 9 bases between them. CDR3 sequence: CSARTPSEQYF. DNA for the CDR3: TGCAGTGCTAGGACACCGAGCGAGCAGTACTTC.

The chain links TRBV18 to TRBJ1-1; TRBD1 is a possible D gene (6 bases). Looked up from germline, CDR1 is KGHSH and CDR2 is LQKENI. CDR3 length: 13 residues. V was clipped by 2 bases and J by 9 bases, with 13 bases between them. The CDR3 sequence is CASSPSNRAQAFF. The CDR3 DNA reads TGTGCCAGCTCACCATCAAACAGGGCCCAAGCTTTCTTT.

The rearrangement links TRBV12-5 to TRBJ2-3; D is unclear. This CDR3 contains 11 residues. V dropped 7 bases and J dropped 3 bases, with 5 bases sitting between them. CDR1 is LGHNT, CDR2 FRNRAP, per germline. CDR3 sequence: CASAMTDTQYF. CDR3 coding DNA: TGTGCTAGTGCCATGACAGATACGCAGTATTTT.

This chain links TRBV4-1 with TRBJ1-1; 8 nucleotides align to TRBD1. The germline V gene has CDR1 MGHRA and CDR2 YSYEKL. The CDR3 runs 17 residues. Trimming removed 2 bases from V and 1 base from J; junction bases left unmatched: 9. The CDR3 region is CASSQPGQVLENTEAFF. The CDR3 DNA is TGCGCCAGCAGCCAACCGGGACAGGTCCTTGAGAACACTGAAGCTTTCTTT.

The rearrangement links TRBV2 to TRBJ1-5, with D unclear. CDR1 and CDR2 (germline): SNHLY, FYNNEI. The CDR3 is 16 amino acids. Between the trimmed V and J ends, which lost 6 bases and 0 bases, there was a span of 15 bases. As DNA, the CDR3 is TGTGCCAGCAGCGCGGGATTAAGCTATAGCAATCAGCCCCAGCATTTT. This codes for CASSAGLSYSNQPQHF.

The chain couples TRBV6-5 to TRBJ1-4, with 7 bases identical to TRBD1. The CDR3 is 15 residues long. J gave up 4 bases and V 2 bases, and 4 bases lay outside the gene matches. Germline CDR1 and CDR2: MNHEY and SVGAGI. The chain's CDR3 is CASSYATGYNEKLFF. As DNA, the CDR3 is TGTGCCAGCAGTTACGCGACAGGGTATAATGAAAAACTGTTTTTT.

The rearrangement links TRBV7-8 to TRBJ1-5, with D unclear. The germline V and J ends were trimmed by 3 bases and 0 bases, with 9 bases remaining between them. Germline assignment: CDR1 SGHVS and CDR2 FQNEAQ. The CDR3 spans 15 residues. CDR3 in DNA: TGTGCCAGCAGCTTTTCGGGGTCTAGCAATCAGCCCCAGCATTTT. It codes for CASSFSGSSNQPQHF.

In its sample, this clone was seen once. V is TRBV11-3 and J is TRBJ2-1; 7 bases map to TRBD1. With 5 bases clipped from V and 7 bases from J, the junction kept 2 bases outside the gene matches. The CDR3 extends over 12 amino acids. CDR1 is SGHNT and CDR2 is YENEEA in the germline V gene. Written as DNA, the CDR3 is TGTGCCAGCAGCCCGACAGGGAATGAGCAGTTCTTC. It yields the protein CASSPTGNEQFF.